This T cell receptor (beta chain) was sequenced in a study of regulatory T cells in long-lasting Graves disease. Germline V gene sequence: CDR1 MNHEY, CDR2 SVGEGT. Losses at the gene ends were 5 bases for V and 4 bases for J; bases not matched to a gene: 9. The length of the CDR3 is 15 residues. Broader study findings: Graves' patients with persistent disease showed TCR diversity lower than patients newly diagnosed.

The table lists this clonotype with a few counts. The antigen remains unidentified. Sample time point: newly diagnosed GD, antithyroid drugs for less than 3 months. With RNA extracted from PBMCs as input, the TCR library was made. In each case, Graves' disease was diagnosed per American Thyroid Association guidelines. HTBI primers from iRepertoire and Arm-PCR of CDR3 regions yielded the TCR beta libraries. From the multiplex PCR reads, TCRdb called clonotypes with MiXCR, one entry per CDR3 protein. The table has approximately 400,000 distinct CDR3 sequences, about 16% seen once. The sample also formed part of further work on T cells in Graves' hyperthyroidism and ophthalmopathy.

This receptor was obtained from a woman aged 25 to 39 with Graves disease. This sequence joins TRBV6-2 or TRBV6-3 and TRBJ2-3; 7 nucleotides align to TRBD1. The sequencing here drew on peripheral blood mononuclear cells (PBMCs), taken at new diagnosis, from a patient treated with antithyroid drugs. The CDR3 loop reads CASSEVGTVADTQYF. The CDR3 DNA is TGTGCCAGCAGTGAAGTGGGGACAGTTGCAGATACGCAGTATTTT.